This TCR beta chain is drawn from a study of cytomegalovirus exposure and HLA in healthy donors. Findings and caveats of the study: Upon later analysis, HLA-associated TCR beta chains proved more clonally expanded than other, equally common chains.

Concerning this clone: Its antigen is as yet unknown.

The PCR had 60 Vbeta and 13 Jbeta primers. Method: immunoSEQ multiplex PCR; TCRdb's copy keeps in-frame clones and lacks some. The sample has 73,000 or so clones; 70% to 80% are singletons. The origin of this receptor is a man in his fifties in good health and CMV-seronegative. Sequenced material: PBMCs.

The CDR3 DNA sequence: TGTGCCAGCAGTGGCCGACAGGGGAATACCTACGAGCAGTACTTC. Translated: CASSGRQGNTYEQYF. V usage is TRBV2 and J usage is TRBJ2-7; 8 bases are shared with TRBD1. CDR3 size: 15 residues. V shed 4 bases, J shed 2 bases, and the junction held 7 bases outside the gene matches. Looked up from germline, CDR1 is SNHLY and CDR2 is FYNNEI.